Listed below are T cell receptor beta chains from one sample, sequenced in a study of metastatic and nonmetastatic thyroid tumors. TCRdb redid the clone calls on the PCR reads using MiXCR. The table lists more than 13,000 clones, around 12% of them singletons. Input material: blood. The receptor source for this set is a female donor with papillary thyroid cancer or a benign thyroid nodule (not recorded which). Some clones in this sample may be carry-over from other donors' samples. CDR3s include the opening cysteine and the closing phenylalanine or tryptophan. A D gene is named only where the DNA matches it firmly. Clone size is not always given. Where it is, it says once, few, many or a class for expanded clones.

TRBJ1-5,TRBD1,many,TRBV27,TGTGCCAGCAGTTTATCGAGCAGGGGGCAAGATCAGCCCCAGCATTTT,CASSLSSRGQDQPQHF
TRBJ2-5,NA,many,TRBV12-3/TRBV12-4,TGTGCCAGCAAAGCCGGGGTGGGGGGGCACCAAGAGACCCAGTACTTC,CASKAGVGGHQETQYF
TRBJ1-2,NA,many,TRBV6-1,TGTGCCCTATTTGGGGCCGGGGGTGGCTACACCTTC,CALFGAGGGYTF
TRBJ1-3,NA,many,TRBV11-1,TGTGCCAGCAGCCAAAAACCGGGGAACTCTGGAAACACCATATATTTT,CASSQKPGNSGNTIYF
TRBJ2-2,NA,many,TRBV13,TGTGCCAGCAGCTTAGGATACAGGGTTTCCGGGGAGCTGTTTTTT,CASSLGYRVSGELFF
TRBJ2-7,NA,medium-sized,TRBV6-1,TGTGCCAGCAGTGAATTGGGGGGGCAGGGAGGAAACGAGCAGTACTTC,CASSELGGQGGNEQYF
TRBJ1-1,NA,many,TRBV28,TGTGCCAGCAGTTTATGGACAGTAACGTTTTGGACTGAAGCTTTCTTT,CASSLWTVTFWTEAFF
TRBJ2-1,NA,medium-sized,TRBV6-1,TGTGCCAGCAGAAGGGGAGGGGGTGATGAGCAGTTCTTC,CASRRGGGDEQFF
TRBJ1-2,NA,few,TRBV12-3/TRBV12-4,TGTGCCAGCACTTTGAGGGGCGTGTACTATGGCTACACCTTC,CASTLRGVYYGYTF
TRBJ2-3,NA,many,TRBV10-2,TGCGCCAGCAGTGAGGTGGGGAACACAGATACGCAGTATTTT,CASSEVGNTDTQYF
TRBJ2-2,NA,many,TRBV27,TGTGCCAGCAGTCAAGGCGGGAATGCCGGGGAGCTGTTTTTT,CASSQGGNAGELFF
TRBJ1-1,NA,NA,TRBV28,TGTGCCAGCACCCTAACGAGGTGGAACACCGAAGCTTTCTTT,CASTLTRWNTEAFF
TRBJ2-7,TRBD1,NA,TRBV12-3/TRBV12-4,TGTGCCAGCAGTCGGACAGGGGAAATGGCCGAGCAGTACTTC,CASSRTGEMAEQYF
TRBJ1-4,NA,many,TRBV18,TGTGCCAGCTCACCACGAGATGGAAGGGAAAAACTGTTTTTT,CASSPRDGREKLFF
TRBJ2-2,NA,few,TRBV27,TGTGCCAGCAGTTTAGCACCCCCGAGCGTGGGTTTGACCGGGGAGCTGTTTTTT,CASSLAPPSVGLTGELFF
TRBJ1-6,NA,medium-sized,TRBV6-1,TGTGCCAGCAGGAGGGGTCCCACCTATAATTCACCCCTCCACTTT,CASRRGPTYNSPLHF
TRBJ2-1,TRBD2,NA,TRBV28,TGTGCCAGCAGTTTAGCGGGGGGGATTTCCGAGCAGTTCTTC,CASSLAGGISEQFF
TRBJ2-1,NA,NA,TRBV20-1,TGCAGTGCTAGAGTGGCGGGCACGAGCTCGTACAATGAGCAGTTCTTC,CSARVAGTSSYNEQFF
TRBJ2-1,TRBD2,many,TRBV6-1,TGTGCCAGCAGTGAAGGGGGGGGACATGAGCAGTTCTTC,CASSEGGGHEQFF
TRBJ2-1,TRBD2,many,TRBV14,TGTGCCAGCAGCCAAGCCCCACTAGCGGGAGTCTACAATGAGCAGTTCTTC,CASSQAPLAGVYNEQFF
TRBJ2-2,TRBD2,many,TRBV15,TGTGCCACCAGCAGAGATTCCCCTAGCGGGGCCACCGGGGAGCTGTTTTTT,CATSRDSPSGATGELFF